The 22 T cell receptor beta chains presented below share a single source sample, sequenced in a study of T cell responses to AZD1222 COVID-19 vaccine. Method: immunoSEQ multiplex PCR; TCRdb's copy keeps in-frame clones and lacks some. The table lists about 150,000 clones, approximately 90% of them singletons. Sequences were derived from peripheral blood, sampled on day 0 of AZD1222 vaccination. These receptors all stem from an adult in good health.

V gene TRBV7-8 combines with J gene TRBJ1-5, with D perhaps TRBD1 (5 bases). Trimming shortened V by 0 bases and J by 6 bases, and 9 bases separated the two germline ends. The V gene's germline CDR1 is SGHVS and CDR2 FQNEAQ. The CDR3 extends over 14 amino acids. DNA for the CDR3: TGTGCCAGCAGCTTAGCCAGGGAAGGTCAGCCCCAGCATTTT. Encoded protein: CASSLAREGQPQHF.

The V and J genes are TRBV6-1 and TRBJ2-2; D gene uncertain. Germline V gives CDR1 MNHNS, CDR2 SASEGT. The CDR3 is 14 residues long. V was pared by 0 bases and J by 6 bases, with 8 bases between. CDR3 region: CASSEASSSGELFF. The CDR3, as DNA: TGTGCCAGCAGTGAAGCGAGCAGTTCCGGGGAGCTGTTTTTT.

This clone occurred once. The CDR3 spells CSVEARQALNEQFF. CDR3 bases: TGCAGCGTTGAAGCACGGCAGGCCCTCAATGAGCAGTTCTTC. V is TRBV29-1 and J is TRBJ2-1; no definite D call. V gave up 1 base and J gave up 6 bases, with 13 bases separating them. There are 14 residues in the CDR3. Germline CDR1 is SQVTM and CDR2 is ANQGSEA.

As DNA, the CDR3 is TGTGCCAGCAGCCTACTGGGGGTGGATACGCAGTATTTT. It codes for CASSLLGVDTQYF. The chain carries TRBV5-6 and TRBJ2-3; possibly TRBD1 or TRBD2 for D (5 bases each). This CDR3 is built from 13 residues. Between the trimmed V and J ends, which lost 4 bases and 6 bases, there was a span of 12 bases. The germline CDR1 and CDR2 sequences are SGHDT and YYEEEE.

V and J are TRBV24-1 and TRBJ2-2, with no clear D. In germline, CDR1 is KGHDR, CDR2 SFDVKD. The CDR3 spans 13 residues. Trimming removed 5 bases from V and 8 bases from J, with 11 bases in between. The CDR3 region has the DNA TGTGCCACCAGTGGGCTACTCGGGGGGGAGCTGTTTTTT. This gives the protein CATSGLLGGELFF.

CDR3 sequence (DNA): TGCAGCGTCGAAACAGGAAACTCGGGTGGTGGCTACACCTTC. Its translation: CSVETGNSGGGYTF. The V call is TRBV29-1, the J call TRBJ1-2; possibly TRBD1 for D (5 bases). Germline V lookup: CDR1 SQVTM, CDR2 ANQGSEA. The CDR3 length is 14 residues. Trimming shortened V by 6 bases and J by 7 bases, and 21 bases separated the two germline ends. Filled out from reference TRBV29-1 and TRBJ1-2, the complete variable domain reads SAVISQKPSRDICQRGTSLTIQCQVDSQVTMMFWYRQQPGQSLTLIATANQGSEATYESGFVIDKFPISRPNLTFSTLTVSNMSPEDSSIYLCSVETGNSGGGYTFGSGTRLTVV.

The V gene is TRBV27, the J gene TRBJ1-6; possibly TRBD1 for D (6 bases). The V and J ends lost 4 bases and 7 bases respectively, with 17 bases between them. The CDR3 sequence is 16 residues long. Germline CDR1 MNHEY, CDR2 SMNVEV (reference sequence). The CDR3: CASSWGPAPLNSPLHF. CDR3 in DNA: TGTGCCAGCAGTTGGGGGCCAGCCCCCCTAAATTCACCCCTCCACTTT.

This clone was found once. The chain links TRBV18 to TRBJ2-4; D possibly corresponds to TRBD2 (6 bases). This CDR3 has 16 amino acids. Germline V CDR1 and CDR2: KGHSH, LQKENI. Trimming took off 3 bases at V and 4 bases at J, with 16 bases between the two ends. CDR3: CASSPAEGTEKNIQYF. The CDR3 bases are TGTGCCAGCTCACCGGCGGAGGGGACGGAGAAAAACATTCAGTACTTC. Full variable domain (outside the CDR3, taken from reference TRBV18 and TRBJ2-4): NAGVMQNPRHLVRRRGQEARLRCSPMKGHSHVYWYRQLPEEGLKFMVYLQKENIIDESGMPKERFSAEFPKEGPSILRIQQVVRGDSAAYFCASSPAEGTEKNIQYFGAGTRLSVL.

V gene TRBV5-6 combines with J gene TRBJ2-5; 9 nucleotides line up with TRBD1. The CDR3 runs 18 residues. Germline V gene data show CDR1 as SGHDT and CDR2 as YYEEEE. V was clipped by 2 bases and J by 6 bases; unmatched bases: 17. The CDR3 DNA reads as TGTGCCAGCAGCTTCAGGGACAGGGCACTAAGCTTCGGGAAGACCCAGTACTTC. This translates into CASSFRDRALSFGKTQYF.

The chain carries TRBV14 and TRBJ2-3, with D maybe TRBD1 (7 bases). CDR3 length: 13 residues. With 4 bases removed from V and 8 bases from J, the gap between germline ends came to 13 bases. Germline CDR1 and CDR2: SGHDN and FVKESK. The CDR3: CASSLAGGSTQYF. CDR3 in DNA: TGTGCCAGCAGCCTGGCAGGGGGGAGTACGCAGTATTTT.

CDR3 loop: CASSVPGTEAFF. Written as DNA, the CDR3 is TGTGCCAGCAGCGTCCCGGGCACTGAAGCTTTCTTT. The chain is built from TRBV7-9 and TRBJ1-1; no definite D call. This CDR3 spans 12 amino acids. V was shortened by 5 bases and J by 4 bases, with 8 bases between the two germline ends. In germline, CDR1 is SEHNR, CDR2 FQNEAQ (reference sequence).

The gene calls are TRBV6-5 and TRBJ2-5; TRBD1 is a possible D gene (5 bases). CDR1 is MNHEY and CDR2 is SVGAGI in the germline V gene. The ends were cut back, 6 bases at V and 7 bases at J, with 9 bases in the middle. The CDR3 length is 11 residues. CDR3 region: CASRGPATQYF. Written as DNA, the CDR3 is TGTGCCAGCAGGGGGCCGGCGACCCAGTACTTC.

The genes are TRBV7-8 and TRBJ2-5; 10 nucleotides line up with TRBD2. CDR1 and CDR2 (germline): SGHVS, FQNEAQ. After removal of 1 base from V and 3 bases from J, the junction contained 2 bases not matched to a gene. The CDR3 extends over 15 amino acids. CDR3 sequence: CASSLGAGGKETQYF. DNA of the CDR3: TGTGCCAGCAGCTTAGGAGCGGGAGGGAAAGAGACCCAGTACTTC.

This rearrangement joins TRBV7-2 to TRBJ1-3; 7 nucleotides align to TRBD1. Germline V gene sequence: CDR1 SGHTA, CDR2 FQGNSA. The CDR3 loop spans 17 amino acids. The V segment lost 2 bases and the J segment 0 bases; nucleotides outside the gene matches: 7. The CDR3 nucleotides read TGTGCCAGCAGCTTATGGACAGGCCAGTTCTCTGGAAACACCATATATTTT. The encoded protein is CASSLWTGQFSGNTIYF.

V usage is TRBV6-5 and J usage is TRBJ2-5, with D hard to call. V lost 6 bases and J 5 bases, leaving 13 bases between the germline ends. Germline CDR1 reads MNHEY; CDR2 reads SVGAGI. The length of the CDR3 is 13 residues. The CDR3 spells CASSSGPRETQYF. The CDR3 coding sequence is TGTGCCAGCAGCTCCGGCCCCAGGGAGACCCAGTACTTC.

The V gene is TRBV5-1, the J gene TRBJ1-2, with 8 bases fitting TRBD1. The CDR3 totals 14 residues. The V and J ends lost 4 bases and 4 bases, in that order; junction bases with no gene match: 6. Germline CDR1 and CDR2: SGHRS and YFSETQ. CDR3: CASSGPGQGYGYTF. The DNA of the CDR3 is TGCGCCAGCAGCGGACCCGGACAGGGCTATGGCTACACCTTC.

The J gene is TRBJ1-4, the V gene TRBV2; D might be TRBD1 (5 bases). The length of the CDR3 is 15 residues. CDR1 is SNHLY, CDR2 FYNNEI, per germline. V lost 4 bases to trimming and J lost 10 bases, with 19 bases between them. DNA for the CDR3: TGTGCCAGCAGTGGTGACCAGCCGGGGGTCGGAAAACTGTTTTTT. This translates into CASSGDQPGVGKLFF.

This chain links TRBV9 with TRBJ1-1; D not certain. CDR1 and CDR2 from the germline V gene are SGDLS and YYNGEE. V was shortened by 3 bases and J by 9 bases, with 15 bases between the two germline ends. This CDR3 has 13 amino acids. CDR3 sequence (DNA): TGTGCCAGCAGCGGGAGGGAGGGTGAGAAAGCTTTCTTT. It yields the protein CASSGREGEKAFF.

This rearrangement joins TRBV24-1 to TRBJ2-1; D uncertain. Germline CDR1 and CDR2: KGHDR and SFDVKD. V lost 5 bases to trimming and J lost 5 bases, with 12 bases between them. This CDR3 is built from 14 residues. This chain's CDR3 is CATSAVLGHNEQFF. DNA of the CDR3: TGTGCCACCAGTGCTGTCCTGGGCCACAATGAGCAGTTCTTC.

The J gene is TRBJ2-3, the V gene TRBV7-9; tentative D call: TRBD1 (5 bases). V dropped 8 bases and J dropped 4 bases, with 19 bases sitting between them. Per the germline V gene, CDR1 is SEHNR and CDR2 is FQNEAQ (reference sequence). This CDR3 has 15 amino acids. The CDR3 is CASGRLGVGADTQYF. CDR3 nucleotides: TGTGCCAGCGGGCGTCTAGGGGTTGGGGCAGATACGCAGTATTTT.

This clone was detected only once. The CDR3 sequence: CASSSGGRKNYGYTF. The CDR3 region has the DNA TGTGCCAGCAGCTCCGGAGGTCGGAAAAACTATGGCTACACCTTC. The rearrangement uses TRBV7-9 and TRBJ1-2; D not resolved. CDR3 length: 15 amino acids. Germline values: CDR1 SEHNR, CDR2 FQNEAQ (reference sequence). The ends were cut back, 4 bases at V and 2 bases at J, with 14 bases in the middle.

This clone was found once. V and J are TRBV7-6 and TRBJ2-7; 7 nucleotides line up with TRBD1. Trimming removed 5 bases from V and 1 base from J; junction bases left unmatched: 8. Germline CDR1 and CDR2: SGHVS and FNYEAQ. The CDR3 loop spans 15 amino acids. Written as DNA, the CDR3 is TGTGCCAGCAGCCTAAGGACAGGAATATCCTACGAGCAGTACTTC. Its protein product is CASSLRTGISYEQYF. The complete variable domain, with remaining parts taken from reference TRBV7-6 and TRBJ2-7, reads GAGVSQSPRYKVTKRGQDVALRCDPISGHVSLYWYRQALGQGPEFLTYFNYEAQQDKSGLPNDRFSAERPEGSISTLTIQRTEQRDSAMYRCASSLRTGISYEQYFGPGTRLTVT.